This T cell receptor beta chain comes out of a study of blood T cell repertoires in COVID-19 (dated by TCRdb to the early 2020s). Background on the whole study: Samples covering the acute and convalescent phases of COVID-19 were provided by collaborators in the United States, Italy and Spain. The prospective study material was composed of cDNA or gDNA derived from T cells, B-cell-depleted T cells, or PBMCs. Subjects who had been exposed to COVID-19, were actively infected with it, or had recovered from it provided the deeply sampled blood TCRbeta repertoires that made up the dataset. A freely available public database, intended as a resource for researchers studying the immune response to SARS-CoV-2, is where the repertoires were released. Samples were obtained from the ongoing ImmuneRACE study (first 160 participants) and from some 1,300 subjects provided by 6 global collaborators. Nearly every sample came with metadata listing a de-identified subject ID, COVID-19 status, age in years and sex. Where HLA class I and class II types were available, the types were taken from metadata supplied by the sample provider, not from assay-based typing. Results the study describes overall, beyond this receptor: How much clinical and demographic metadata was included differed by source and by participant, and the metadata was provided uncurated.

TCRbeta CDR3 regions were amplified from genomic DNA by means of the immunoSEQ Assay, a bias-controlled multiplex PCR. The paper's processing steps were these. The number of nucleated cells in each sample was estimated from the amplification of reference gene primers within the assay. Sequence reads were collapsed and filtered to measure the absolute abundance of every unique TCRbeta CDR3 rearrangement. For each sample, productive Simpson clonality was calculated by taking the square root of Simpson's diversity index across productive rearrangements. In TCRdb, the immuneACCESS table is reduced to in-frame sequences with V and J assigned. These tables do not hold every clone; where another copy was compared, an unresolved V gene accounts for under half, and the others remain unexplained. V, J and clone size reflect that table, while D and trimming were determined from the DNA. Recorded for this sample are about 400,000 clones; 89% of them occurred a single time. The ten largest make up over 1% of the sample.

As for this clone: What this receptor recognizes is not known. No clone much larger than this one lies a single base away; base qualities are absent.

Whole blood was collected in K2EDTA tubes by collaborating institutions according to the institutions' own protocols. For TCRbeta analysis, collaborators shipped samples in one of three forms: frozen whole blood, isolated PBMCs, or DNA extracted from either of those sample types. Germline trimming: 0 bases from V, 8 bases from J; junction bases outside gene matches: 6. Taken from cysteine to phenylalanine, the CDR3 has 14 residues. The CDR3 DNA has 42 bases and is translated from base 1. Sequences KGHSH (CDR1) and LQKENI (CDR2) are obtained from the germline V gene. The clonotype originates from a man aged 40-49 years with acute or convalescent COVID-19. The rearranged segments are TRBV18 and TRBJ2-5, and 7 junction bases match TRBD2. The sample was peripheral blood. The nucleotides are TGTGCCAGCTCACCACCGGACCGGGACTATACCCAGTACTTC. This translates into CASSPPDRDYTQYF.